Listed below are T cell receptor beta chains from one sample, sequenced in a study of graft-versus-host responses after intestinal transplantation. Their specific antigens are unknown. Libraries were prepared by immunoSEQ multiplex PCR; TCRdb keeps only in-frame clonotypes and omits some of them. Of some 120,000 clones listed, about 92% were seen once; the top ten hold roughly 1.2%. The source was unstimulated CD8+ T cells sorted from spleen or lymph node cells, collected before transplant. These receptors all stem from a human donor who was the organ donor for an intestinal transplant. Each CDR3 is given with its conserved first and last residue. Each record gives: CDR3 protein, CDR3 DNA, J gene, D gene, clone size, V gene. The D gene is left open where the match is weak. The size of a clone is reported for some rows only, either as once, few or many, or as a class for expanded clones.

CDR3 protein: CASSLSLATGEQFF
CDR3 DNA: TGTGCCAGCAGTTTGAGTCTAGCCACGGGTGAGCAGTTCTTC
J gene: TRBJ2-1
D gene: NA
clone size: NA
V gene: TRBV27

CDR3 protein: CASSQEEGGYGYTF
CDR3 DNA: TGCGCCAGCAGCCAAGAAGAAGGGGGCTATGGCTACACCTTC
J gene: TRBJ1-2
D gene: NA
clone size: NA
V gene: TRBV4-3

CDR3 protein: CASSKDRAYQPQHF
CDR3 DNA: TGTGCCAGCAGTAAAGACAGAGCCTATCAGCCCCAGCATTTT
J gene: TRBJ1-5
D gene: NA
clone size: NA
V gene: TRBV6-5

CDR3 protein: CASSRRSKYGVNTEAFF
CDR3 DNA: TGTGCCAGTAGCCGTAGGTCCAAATACGGGGTCAACACTGAAGCTTTCTTT
J gene: TRBJ1-1
D gene: NA
clone size: few
V gene: TRBV19

CDR3 protein: CASSSTSGGGNEQFF
CDR3 DNA: TGTGCCAGCAGCTCGACTAGCGGGGGGGGTAATGAGCAGTTCTTC
J gene: TRBJ2-1
D gene: TRBD2
clone size: NA
V gene: TRBV6-4

CDR3 protein: CASSLEGPKGEQYF
CDR3 DNA: TGTGCCAGCAGTCTGGAAGGGCCCAAGGGAGAGCAGTACTTC
J gene: TRBJ2-7
D gene: NA
clone size: NA
V gene: TRBV6-1

CDR3 protein: CASSVQRGTGGYGYTF
CDR3 DNA: TGTGCCAGCAGTGTCCAGAGGGGGACAGGGGGCTATGGCTACACCTTC
J gene: TRBJ1-2
D gene: TRBD1
clone size: NA
V gene: TRBV2

CDR3 protein: CASSLRREQFF
CDR3 DNA: TGTGCCAGCTCCCTGAGGCGTGAGCAGTTCTTC
J gene: TRBJ2-1
D gene: NA
clone size: once
V gene: TRBV9

CDR3 protein: CSVELWDSLAVNEQFF
CDR3 DNA: TGCAGCGTTGAACTGTGGGACAGTCTAGCGGTCAATGAGCAGTTCTTC
J gene: TRBJ2-1
D gene: NA
clone size: NA
V gene: TRBV29-1

CDR3 protein: CASSVAAGSYEQYF
CDR3 DNA: TGTGCCAGCAGCGTGGCAGCGGGCTCCTACGAGCAGTACTTC
J gene: TRBJ2-7
D gene: NA
clone size: NA
V gene: TRBV5-6

CDR3 protein: CASSIGQATVETQYF
CDR3 DNA: TGTGCCAGTAGTATAGGACAAGCGACGGTGGAGACCCAGTACTTC
J gene: TRBJ2-5
D gene: NA
clone size: NA
V gene: TRBV19

CDR3 protein: CASSQGLQGSTEAFF
CDR3 DNA: TGCGCCAGCAGCCAAGGATTACAGGGGAGCACTGAAGCTTTCTTT
J gene: TRBJ1-1
D gene: TRBD1
clone size: NA
V gene: TRBV4-1

CDR3 protein: CASSLGYTEETQYF
CDR3 DNA: TGTGCCAGCAGCTTGGGTTATACGGAAGAGACCCAGTACTTC
J gene: TRBJ2-5
D gene: NA
clone size: NA
V gene: TRBV5-4

CDR3 protein: CSVDLGYEQYF
CDR3 DNA: TGCAGCGTTGATCTCGGATACGAGCAGTACTTC
J gene: TRBJ2-7
D gene: NA
clone size: once
V gene: TRBV29-1

CDR3 protein: CASRWGTGSYNEQFF
CDR3 DNA: TGTGCCAGCAGGTGGGGGACAGGCTCCTACAATGAGCAGTTCTTC
J gene: TRBJ2-1
D gene: TRBD1
clone size: NA
V gene: TRBV28

CDR3 protein: CASSYSKGPSYEQYF
CDR3 DNA: TGTGCCAGCAGTTACTCGAAGGGACCCTCCTACGAGCAGTACTTC
J gene: TRBJ2-7
D gene: NA
clone size: NA
V gene: TRBV6-5

CDR3 protein: CASSPGGGYEQYF
CDR3 DNA: TGCGCCAGCAGCCCAGGGGGGGGATACGAGCAGTACTTC
J gene: TRBJ2-7
D gene: NA
clone size: NA
V gene: TRBV10-2

CDR3 protein: CASSTRQGAKDTEAFF
CDR3 DNA: TGTGCCAGCAGTACACGACAGGGGGCTAAGGACACTGAAGCTTTCTTT
J gene: TRBJ1-1
D gene: TRBD1
clone size: NA
V gene: TRBV27

CDR3 protein: CASSQDPDYRYEQYF
CDR3 DNA: TGTGCCAGCAGCCAAGATCCGGACTATCGCTACGAGCAGTACTTC
J gene: TRBJ2-7
D gene: NA
clone size: NA
V gene: TRBV4-1

CDR3 protein: CASSLVVSGFYNEQFF
CDR3 DNA: TGTGCCAGCAGCTTAGTCGTTAGCGGGTTTTACAATGAGCAGTTCTTC
J gene: TRBJ2-1
D gene: TRBD2
clone size: NA
V gene: TRBV7-8

CDR3 protein: CASSLAPGRTDTQYF
CDR3 DNA: TGTGCCAGCAGCTTAGCGCCCGGTCGCACAGATACGCAGTATTTT
J gene: TRBJ2-3
D gene: NA
clone size: NA
V gene: TRBV7-6

CDR3 protein: CASSFTGSVPYEQYF
CDR3 DNA: TGTGCCAGCAGCTTTACAGGAAGCGTCCCATACGAGCAGTACTTC
J gene: TRBJ2-7
D gene: NA
clone size: NA
V gene: TRBV11-3

CDR3 protein: CASSYSGYDEQYF
CDR3 DNA: TGTGCCAGCAGTTACTCGGGCTACGACGAGCAGTACTTC
J gene: TRBJ2-7
D gene: NA
clone size: NA
V gene: TRBV6-5

CDR3 protein: CASSQDNRVWETQYF
CDR3 DNA: TGCGCCAGCAGCCAAGATAACCGTGTATGGGAGACCCAGTACTTC
J gene: TRBJ2-5
D gene: NA
clone size: NA
V gene: TRBV4-1

CDR3 protein: CATSRDRWGTWENTEAFF
CDR3 DNA: TGTGCCACCAGCAGAGATCGCTGGGGGACCTGGGAAAACACTGAAGCTTTCTTT
J gene: TRBJ1-1
D gene: NA
clone size: NA
V gene: TRBV15

CDR3 protein: CASSIRQDLSYGYTF
CDR3 DNA: TGTGCCAGTAGTATCCGACAGGACCTCTCCTATGGCTACACCTTC
J gene: TRBJ1-2
D gene: NA
clone size: NA
V gene: TRBV19

CDR3 protein: CASSVGDSNQPQHF
CDR3 DNA: TGTGCCAGCAGCGTAGGGGACAGCAATCAGCCCCAGCATTTT
J gene: TRBJ1-5
D gene: NA
clone size: NA
V gene: TRBV9

CDR3 protein: CASSVARSSIDTGELFF
CDR3 DNA: TGTGCCAGCAGCGTAGCTCGGAGCAGCATTGACACCGGGGAGCTGTTTTTT
J gene: TRBJ2-2
D gene: NA
clone size: NA
V gene: TRBV9

CDR3 protein: CASTWQLNYGYTF
CDR3 DNA: TGTGCCAGCACGTGGCAGCTTAACTATGGCTACACCTTC
J gene: TRBJ1-2
D gene: NA
clone size: NA
V gene: TRBV2

CDR3 protein: CASSLFFDEQFF
CDR3 DNA: TGTGCCAGCAGCTTATTTTTCGATGAGCAGTTCTTC
J gene: TRBJ2-1
D gene: NA
clone size: NA
V gene: TRBV11-2

CDR3 protein: CASSGSTATNEKLFF
CDR3 DNA: TGTGCCAGCAGTGGGTCGACAGCAACTAATGAAAAACTGTTTTTT
J gene: TRBJ1-4
D gene: NA
clone size: NA
V gene: TRBV6-5

CDR3 protein: CASSLTLAGISYNEQFF
CDR3 DNA: TGCGCCAGCAGCTTGACCCTAGCGGGAATATCCTACAATGAGCAGTTCTTC
J gene: TRBJ2-1
D gene: TRBD2
clone size: NA
V gene: TRBV5-1

CDR3 protein: CASSVRGNEQFF
CDR3 DNA: TGTGCCAGCAGCGTTAGGGGGAATGAGCAGTTCTTC
J gene: TRBJ2-1
D gene: NA
clone size: NA
V gene: TRBV13

CDR3 protein: CASSFLTGGAGEAIF
CDR3 DNA: TGTGCCAGCAGTTTCCTTACAGGGGGCGCAGGTGAAGCTATCTTT
J gene: TRBJ1-1
D gene: TRBD1
clone size: NA
V gene: TRBV27

CDR3 protein: CASSMGRESLYGYTF
CDR3 DNA: TGCGCCAGCAGCATGGGACGGGAGTCACTCTATGGCTACACCTTC
J gene: TRBJ1-2
D gene: NA
clone size: NA
V gene: TRBV5-1

CDR3 protein: CASSGSLSSYNEQFF
CDR3 DNA: TGTGCCAGCAGCGGGAGCCTGAGCTCCTACAATGAGCAGTTCTTC
J gene: TRBJ2-1
D gene: NA
clone size: NA
V gene: TRBV9

CDR3 protein: CASSVAGGRNTQYF
CDR3 DNA: TGTGCCAGCAGCGTAGCGGGAGGGAGGAATACGCAGTATTTT
J gene: TRBJ2-3
D gene: TRBD2
clone size: NA
V gene: TRBV7-9

CDR3 protein: CASSDWLAGVVDTQYF
CDR3 DNA: TGTGCCAGCAGTGACTGGCTAGCGGGAGTTGTGGATACGCAGTATTTT
J gene: TRBJ2-3
D gene: TRBD2
clone size: NA
V gene: TRBV6-4

CDR3 protein: CASSRLGGGANIQYF
CDR3 DNA: TGTGCCAGCAGCCGCCTTGGAGGCGGGGCAAACATTCAGTACTTC
J gene: TRBJ2-4
D gene: NA
clone size: NA
V gene: TRBV5-4

CDR3 protein: CASSLGDRGRRNEQFF
CDR3 DNA: TGCGCCAGCAGCTTGGGTGACAGGGGGCGTAGGAATGAGCAGTTCTTC
J gene: TRBJ2-1
D gene: TRBD1
clone size: NA
V gene: TRBV5-1

CDR3 protein: CASSYSSGSNQPQHF
CDR3 DNA: TGTGCCAGCAGTTACTCGTCAGGGAGCAATCAGCCCCAGCATTTT
J gene: TRBJ1-5
D gene: NA
clone size: NA
V gene: TRBV6-5

CDR3 protein: CASSQDSGNTEAFF
CDR3 DNA: TGCGCCAGCAGCCAAGATTCAGGGAACACTGAAGCTTTCTTT
J gene: TRBJ1-1
D gene: NA
clone size: NA
V gene: TRBV4-1

CDR3 protein: CASSPERYEQYF
CDR3 DNA: TGTGCCAGCAGCCCGGAGAGGTACGAGCAGTACTTC
J gene: TRBJ2-7
D gene: NA
clone size: NA
V gene: TRBV7-8

CDR3 protein: CASSVRGPWDQPQHF
CDR3 DNA: TGTGCCAGCAGTGTCCGAGGCCCCTGGGATCAGCCCCAGCATTTT
J gene: TRBJ1-5
D gene: NA
clone size: NA
V gene: TRBV2

CDR3 protein: CASSLARGGPGPSGYEQYF
CDR3 DNA: TGTGCCAGCAGCTTAGCGCGGGGGGGTCCAGGGCCCTCAGGGTACGAGCAGTACTTC
J gene: TRBJ2-7
D gene: TRBD2
clone size: NA
V gene: TRBV7-8

CDR3 protein: CASSLGLDTGELFF
CDR3 DNA: TGTGCCAGCAGCTTAGGACTAGACACCGGGGAGCTGTTTTTT
J gene: TRBJ2-2
D gene: NA
clone size: few
V gene: TRBV7-6

CDR3 protein: CASSVERGMETQYF
CDR3 DNA: TGTGCCAGCAGCGTAGAACGGGGGATGGAGACCCAGTACTTC
J gene: TRBJ2-5
D gene: NA
clone size: NA
V gene: TRBV9

CDR3 protein: CASSAGPTYEQYF
CDR3 DNA: TGTGCCAGCAGCGCGGGACCCACCTACGAGCAGTACTTC
J gene: TRBJ2-7
D gene: NA
clone size: NA
V gene: TRBV5-4

CDR3 protein: CASSYSRIGRTDTQYF
CDR3 DNA: TGTGCCAGCAGTTACTCGAGGATCGGGCGCACAGATACGCAGTATTTT
J gene: TRBJ2-3
D gene: NA
clone size: NA
V gene: TRBV6-5

CDR3 protein: CASSSPQGRHYGYTF
CDR3 DNA: TGTGCCAGCAGCTCACCTCAGGGGCGCCACTATGGCTACACCTTC
J gene: TRBJ1-2
D gene: NA
clone size: NA
V gene: TRBV5-4

CDR3 protein: CASSLPGQGSETQYF
CDR3 DNA: TGTGCCAGCAGCTTACCGGGACAGGGTTCGGAGACCCAGTACTTC
J gene: TRBJ2-5
D gene: TRBD1
clone size: NA
V gene: TRBV7-9

CDR3 protein: CASSWAGPTDTQYF
CDR3 DNA: TGTGCCAGCAGCTGGGCCGGACCGACAGATACGCAGTATTTT
J gene: TRBJ2-3
D gene: NA
clone size: NA
V gene: TRBV11-2

CDR3 protein: CASSLGTGDPYGYTF
CDR3 DNA: TGTGCCAGCAGCTTGGGGACAGGGGACCCCTATGGCTACACCTTC
J gene: TRBJ1-2
D gene: TRBD1
clone size: NA
V gene: TRBV13

CDR3 protein: CASSPMTTRAEAFF
CDR3 DNA: TGTGCCAGTAGCCCTATGACAACAAGGGCTGAAGCTTTCTTT
J gene: TRBJ1-1
D gene: NA
clone size: NA
V gene: TRBV19

CDR3 protein: CASRPGTESSYEQYF
CDR3 DNA: TGTGCCAGCAGGCCGGGAACGGAGAGCTCCTACGAGCAGTACTTC
J gene: TRBJ2-7
D gene: NA
clone size: NA
V gene: TRBV7-9

CDR3 protein: CASSLASSYEQYF
CDR3 DNA: TGTGCCAGCAGCTTAGCGAGCTCCTACGAGCAGTACTTC
J gene: TRBJ2-7
D gene: NA
clone size: few
V gene: TRBV7-9

CDR3 protein: CAIREAGRTDTQYF
CDR3 DNA: TGTGCCATCAGGGAGGCGGGGCGCACAGATACGCAGTATTTT
J gene: TRBJ2-3
D gene: NA
clone size: NA
V gene: TRBV10-3